This TCR beta chain was profiled in a study of cytomegalovirus exposure and HLA in healthy donors (dated by TCRdb to about 2017). About the study as a whole: An earlier analysis of several hundred of the donors reported approximately 280 Gb of sequence data and 95 million to 140 million unique TCR beta sequences obtained from roughly 180 million T cells. Genome-wide SNP genotypes for about 65% of the roughly 700 donors were used in a later genetic analysis, which treated that subset as a discovery cohort. To decide whether each TCR beta V gene segment behaved as functional or pseudogenic, an earlier analysis of some 540 of the donors relied on high-throughput TCR beta sequencing. HLA typing covered class I and class II loci at four-digit resolution. The number of donors typed differed by locus, with 629-630 for A, B, C, DRB1 and DQB1, roughly 550 for DQA1, under 610 for DPA1, and 472 for DPB1. An early release that covered about 600 HLA-typed donors contained 300 to 350 gigabases of sequencing data and some 87 million unique TCR sequences. To predict cytomegalovirus infection status, the study combined high-throughput TCR immunosequencing, statistical association of individual TCRs with disease status, and machine learning. Rather than using new phenotypic data, the later analysis identified candidate immune exposures from TCR beta sequences and from how often those sequences occurred across donors. All discovery cohort repertoires had been generated using a single sequencing platform. Several DR-DQ haplotypes were treated as single units for association and clustering because of strong linkage in the cohort. Among about 360 genotyped donors of the cohort, an average of roughly 240,000 unique TCR beta nucleotide sequences were sequenced per donor, around 18% of them non-productive. Among the approximately 420 genotyped donors, approximately 82% belonged to the genetic ancestry cluster associated with self-reported Caucasian donors. The study aimed to test whether cataloging public T cell receptors could reveal signatures of past pathogen exposure. To study patterns of TCR occurrence, a later analysis re-analyzed previously published TCR beta repertoires from 700 or so donors and added high-resolution HLA genotyping. Donor age, sex, ethnicity and CMV serostatus were compiled together with the repertoire data. The study used immunosequencing to profile the T cell repertoires of more than 650 subjects and linked those repertoires to cytomegalovirus serostatus. Besides the first cohort of 500 to 700 subjects, a separate validation cohort made up of roughly 130 different subjects was used. Results the study describes overall, beyond this receptor: According to a later analysis, parvovirus B19, influenza, CMV and Epstein-Barr virus appeared linked to several top co-occurrence clusters. A later genetic analysis associated a missense DCLRE1C variant with V-gene and J-gene trimming of TCR beta chains, and an independent cohort replicated the association. A further reported finding was that TCR beta sequences accurately predicted the HLA-A and HLA-B alleles for most subjects in the first cohort. The classifier was reported to diagnose cytomegalovirus status with high specificity and sensitivity in both the original and validation cohorts. Because the 87-base-pair reads could not distinguish some IMGT-functional V segments, including TRBV6-2 and TRBV6-3, those segments were excluded. The only immune exposure information available for the cohort was CMV serostatus. Specific HLA alleles were associated with 16,951 TCR beta sequences at a false discovery rate of 0.05 in a later analysis. The cohort was sequenced for TCR beta chains only, and without alpha or paired-chain data the features that could be detected were limited. The authors suggested that the approach could potentially be generalized to other disease states and immunological phenotypes. Because HLA typing was missing for some donors at each locus, association tests included only the typed subset. In the study, 164 TCR beta chains were listed as associated with cytomegalovirus. A cluster of highly shared sequence variants was judged likely to be a technical artifact of the sequencing pipeline. Assigning TCR associations to individual alleles was difficult when HLA alleles, especially DR and DQ, strongly co-occurred. Most TCR sequences were seen in very few donors, while some public TCRs were found in many individuals. According to a later analysis, TCR association rates differed among HLA loci, with DRB1 alleles showing the most associated TCRs and HLA-C alleles showing the fewest. In a later analysis, HLA-associated TCR beta chains showed more clonal expansion and lower generation probabilities than non-associated chains that were equally common. According to a later genetic analysis, donors in an Asian-associated ancestry cluster had fewer N-insertions in productive TCRs than the roughly 670-donor mean. In vitro tests confirmed that a few of the cytomegalovirus-associated TCR beta chains recognize cytomegalovirus antigens. An earlier analysis of approximately 570 of the donors showed that most TCR beta V segments appeared in productive rearrangements either about 87% or about 30% of the time, which broadly matched IMGT annotations. The earlier analysis of fewer than 750 of the donors excluded 15 to 20 rarely observed V segments, including chromosome 9 orphons, because counts were too low. According to a later analysis, most CMV-associated TCR beta chains appeared to be HLA-restricted, and the HLA associations seemed to be driven largely by CMV exposure. Roughly uniform sequencing depth across donors was assumed in presence/absence analyses, although this assumption may not hold. Correlated functional status among segregating V segments might reflect linkage disequilibrium, but an unknown experimental factor could not be ruled out.

For this clone: This receptor's antigen is unknown.

The CDR3 contains 13 residues, cysteine and phenylalanine counted. The entry retains the CDR3 DNA only, 39 bases that are in frame from base 1. CDR1 and CDR2, looked up from the germline V gene, are SNHLY and FYNNEI. Trimming removed 4 bases from V and 6 bases from J, leaving 10 bases between the germline ends. Receptor amplification or capture employed the immunoSEQ multiplex PCR assay. The multiplex PCR relied on a mix of 60 forward primers for TCR Vbeta segments and 13 reverse primers for TCR Jbeta segments. Amplification of the CDR3 region of rearranged TCR beta genes was performed with a multiplex PCR assay on genomic DNA. The amplified TCR beta libraries were sequenced on the Illumina HiSeq System as 87-base-pair reads. Under the source paper's analysis protocol: In a later analysis, 70 million to 95 million unique TCR beta chains were counted across the 650 to 750 repertoires, and roughly 11 million of these chains were shared by at least two donors. Raw reads were error-corrected and collapsed into unique sequences with a nearest-neighbor algorithm that merged closely related sequences to remove PCR and sequencing errors. To assign V, D and J gene segments, CDR3 sequences were aligned to IMGT reference sequences. For a sequence to be retained, a match of at least six nucleotides was required to both a V gene segment and a J gene segment. Rearrangements were classified as productive when the CDR3 lacked stop codons and remained in frame with V and J, and all other rearrangements were classified as non-productive. Following IMGT convention, CDR3 was defined as the stretch from the second conserved V-encoded cysteine to the conserved J-encoded phenylalanine. The earlier analysis of some 550 of the donors excluded any sequence lacking an unambiguous match to a single V gene segment. In an earlier analysis of a few hundred of the donors, V segments were called functional above 56.7% productive rearrangements and were called segregating when the between-donor standard deviation exceeded 5%. A statistical classification framework was built to diagnose cytomegalovirus status from the catalog of TCR beta chain sequences. V and J gene assignment, in a later analysis, came from comparing TCR nucleotide sequences with IMGT/GENE-DB human TR gene sequences. Using the TCRdist pipeline, a later analysis assigned CDR3 sequences along with most-parsimonious VDJ recombination scenarios. In a later analysis, each TCR beta chain was defined by its CDR3 amino acid sequence together with its V-gene family, and reads without a unique V-gene family were excluded. As a way to deal with suspected cross-contamination and a sequencing artifact, a later analysis dropped under 600 nucleotide sequences that were highly shared and had low generation probability. In a later analysis, a clonal expansion index for each public chain was calculated from normalized within-repertoire ranks of inferred template counts. In a later analysis, generation probabilities were computed with a VDJ recombination model fitted to out-of-frame rearrangements, and the resulting probabilities were checked against IGoR. Hypergeometric tests were used in a later analysis to score TCR-TCR, TCR-HLA and TCR-CMV co-occurrence, with a repertoire-size bias correction applied to the TCR pairs. In a later analysis, false discovery rates were estimated by permuting HLA or CMV assignments 20 times. In a later analysis, co-occurring TCRs were grouped using DBSCAN, with TCRdist sequence similarity added in when clustering inside HLA-allele-positive subsets. Repertoires with fewer than 30,000 or more than 120,000 public chains, plus five repertoires with anomalous nucleotide sharing, were excluded from co-occurrence clustering. This immuneACCESS table, as held by TCRdb, lists in-frame sequences with V and J called but not all clones. Of the missing ones, under half trace to an unresolved V gene in checked studies; the others have no known cause. Clonal size and the V and J genes are those of that table, whereas D and trimming came from the DNA. The sample table gives tens of thousands of clones. The ten largest make up 5% of the sample.

The cohort was made up of approximately 700 healthy bone marrow donors. All cohort members were sampled while nominally healthy, although unrecorded immune exposures were likely present. The donor tested CMV seropositive and was one of the 289 seropositive cohort members. Every donor gave a peripheral blood sample, and the peripheral blood mononuclear cells from that sample were used for TCR beta sequencing. The Qiagen DNeasy Blood Extraction Kit was used to extract genomic DNA from the blood cell samples. The receptor chain draws on TRBV2 and TRBJ1-5; D gene: possibly TRBD1, on 5 matching bases. Specimen: PBMCs. The sequence came from a woman aged 40 to 50 in good health and CMV-seropositive. The bases are TGTGCCAGCAGTGCCAGGGCTCCTCAGCCCCAGCATTTT. This is translated as CASSARAPQPQHF.